This T cell receptor (beta chain) came from a study of blood T cell repertoires in COVID-19. Study overall: The cDNA or gDNA used as material had been derived from T cells, B-cell-depleted T cells, or PBMCs.

Study processing details: Estimation of nucleated cell counts was performed using reference gene primer amplification. Data came from immunoSEQ multiplex PCR; TCRdb stores just in-frame clones and leaves some out. That table furnishes V, J and clone size, whereas the DNA furnished D and trimming. The profile shows roughly 390,000 clones, roughly 85% of them singletons. The CDR3 runs to 15 residues. Sequenced: peripheral blood. The chain has TRBV21-1 and TRBJ2-7; TRBD1, the table's D call, was not compared with the DNA. TRBV21-1 corresponds to a pseudogene. This receptor was taken from a young woman with acute or convalescent COVID-19. The CDR3 region has the DNA TGTGCCAGCAGCAAAGTCCCCCCAGGGGACGACGAGCAGTACTTC. It translates to CASSKVPPGDDEQYF.